A single sample gave rise to the 17 T cell receptor beta chains below, sequenced in a study of breast tumors, draining lymph nodes, adjacent tissues. TCRdb processed the multiplex PCR reads anew with MiXCR; each CDR3 protein has one entry. In the table there are under 70,000 distinct CDR3 sequences, less than 50% of which are singletons. The source material was breast tumor tissue. These receptors all come from a female donor with breast cancer. Some clones in this sample may be carry-over from other donors' samples.

The J gene is TRBJ2-1, the V gene TRBV24-1; 12 bases fit TRBD2. The CDR3 extends over 16 amino acids. J lost 9 bases, V lost 5 bases, and 10 bases had no gene match. Looked up from germline, CDR1 is KGHDR and CDR2 is SFDVKD. CDR3 region: CATSGGLAGGPAEQFF. The CDR3, as DNA: TGTGCCACCAGTGGAGGCCTAGCGGGAGGGCCTGCTGAGCAGTTCTTC.

Worth noting for this clonotype: A much larger clone is a single base away; this may be a read error. The chain combines TRBV5-6 with TRBJ2-1; no definite D call. There are 12 residues in the CDR3. Germline V lookup: CDR1 SGHDT, CDR2 YYEEEE. The DNA for the CDR3 is TGTACCAGCAGCATTATGAACACTGAGCAGTTCTTC. Protein product: CTSSIMNTEQFF.

This clonotype came up many times. The chain carries TRBV14 and TRBJ2-7, with 12 bases fitting TRBD1. The CDR3 is 16 residues long. The trim removed 4 bases at V and 6 bases at J, leaving 10 bases unmatched. In germline, CDR1 is SGHDN, CDR2 FVKESK. The CDR3 spells CASSPFRDRGLGEQYF. The CDR3 nucleotides read TGTGCCAGCAGCCCTTTCCGGGACAGGGGGCTAGGCGAGCAGTACTTC. Together with reference TRBV14 and TRBJ2-7, the CDR3 gives the full variable domain: EAGVTQFPSHSVIEKGQTVTLRCDPISGHDNLYWYRRVMGKEIKFLLHFVKESKQDESGMPNNRFLAERTGGTYSTLKVQPAELEDSGVYFCASSPFRDRGLGEQYFGPGTRLTVT.

The genes are TRBV6-1 and TRBJ2-6; D remains ambiguous. Germline V gene data show CDR1 as MNHNS and CDR2 as SASEGT. V lost 7 bases to trimming and J lost 4 bases, with 8 bases between them. There are 13 residues in the CDR3. The chain's CDR3 is CASNQQGANVLTF. DNA of the CDR3: TGTGCCAGCAATCAACAGGGGGCCAACGTCCTGACTTTC.

The genes are TRBV7-9 and TRBJ1-4; tentatively, D is TRBD1 (6 bases). The CDR3 length is 19 residues. The V gene's germline CDR1 is SEHNR and CDR2 FQNEAQ (reference sequence). Trimming removed 2 bases at V and 6 bases at J, with 25 bases between. The CDR3 here is CASSLKYLAGGGWDEKLFF. The CDR3 coding sequence is TGTGCCAGCAGCTTAAAATATCTAGCGGGAGGGGGATGGGATGAAAAACTGTTTTTT.

This clonotype was observed many times. J is TRBJ2-7 and V is TRBV11-1, with TRBD2 as a possible D gene (6 bases). The CDR3 contains 14 residues. From germline, CDR1 is SGHAT and CDR2 FQDESV (reference sequence). The germline V and J ends were trimmed by 8 bases and 3 bases, with 17 bases remaining between them. The CDR3, as DNA: TGTGCCAGCCAGCCCATGGAGGGGTACTACGAGCAGTACTTC. Translating gives CASQPMEGYYEQYF.

This clonotype was detected ten times or more. The chain employs TRBV6-6 and TRBJ2-1; TRBD1 might be the D (6 bases). Trimming stripped 5 bases from V and 4 bases from J, with 15 bases between. The CDR3 is made up of 15 amino acids. CDR1 and CDR2 (germline): MNHNY, SVGAGI (reference sequence). The CDR3 DNA is TGTGCCAGCAGTAATGACAGGAGCTCTTACAATGAGCAGTTCTTC. Translation gives CASSNDRSSYNEQFF.

This clonotype turned up a few times. The V gene is TRBV7-3, the J gene TRBJ2-3; the D gene is possibly TRBD2 (7 bases). Trimming took off 0 bases at V and 3 bases at J, with 10 bases between the two ends. Germline CDR1 SGHTA, CDR2 FQGTGA. The CDR3 has 15 amino acids. The CDR3 reads CASSLTGGRTDTQYF. The DNA of the CDR3 is TGTGCCAGCAGCTTAACGGGGGGGCGAACAGATACGCAGTATTTT.

In this sample, this clonotype turned up many times. The rearrangement joins TRBV10-1 to TRBJ2-2; D remains ambiguous. The CDR3 contains 13 residues. The germline V gene has CDR1 WNHNN and CDR2 SYGVQD (reference sequence). Trimming stripped 3 bases from V and 3 bases from J, with 5 bases between. The CDR3: CASSDGDTGELFF. CDR3 bases: TGCGCCAGCAGTGATGGGGACACCGGGGAGCTGTTTTTT.

In DNA form, the CDR3 reads TGTGCCAGCAGCTTGATCGAACCTGAAGCTTTCTTT. This gives the protein CASSLIEPEAFF. The chain has TRBV7-9 and TRBJ1-1; the D is unclear. V was clipped by 3 bases and J by 6 bases, with 8 bases between them. The germline gives CDR1 SEHNR, CDR2 FQNEAQ (reference sequence). This CDR3 is 12 amino acids long.

J is TRBJ2-7 and V is TRBV6-2 or TRBV6-3; 7 bases align to TRBD2. Germline V lookup: CDR1 MNHEY, CDR2 SVGEGT. With 5 bases clipped from V and 2 bases from J, the junction kept 6 bases outside the gene matches. The CDR3 extends over 14 amino acids. This CDR3 reads CASSHPGLTYEQYF. CDR3 DNA: TGTGCCAGCAGTCACCCGGGACTAACCTACGAGCAGTACTTC.

This clonotype came up once. This could be a read error, since a much larger clone is one nucleotide away. Likely a read error: the CDR3 ends without its conserved phenylalanine or tryptophan. The chain carries TRBV6-5 and TRBJ2-7; 9 positions match TRBD2. This CDR3 comprises 15 residues. Germline V gene lookup returns CDR1 MNHEY and CDR2 SVGAGI. With 6 bases clipped from V and 3 bases from J, the junction kept 9 bases outside the gene matches. Here the CDR3 reads CASSTLAGRLYEQYL. The CDR3 DNA follows: TGTGCCAGCAGCACTCTAGCGGGACGCCTCTACGAGCAGTACCTC.

This clonotype was picked up a small number of times. This chain links TRBV4-1 with TRBJ2-4; 7 bases agree with TRBD2. CDR3 length: 18 amino acids. Germline-derived CDR1 and CDR2 are MGHRA and YSYEKL. Trimming cost V 0 bases and J 0 bases; bases outside gene matches: 8. CDR3 nucleotides: TGCGCCAGCAGCCAAGAAGTGGCTAGCGGATTAGCCAAAAACATTCAGTACTTC. It specifies CASSQEVASGLAKNIQYF.

The chain has TRBV7-9 and TRBJ1-3; 11 bases fit TRBD1. Germline CDR1 and CDR2: SEHNR and FQNEAQ (reference sequence). CDR3 length: 15 amino acids. V lost 4 bases, J lost 3 bases, and 2 bases stayed unmatched. The CDR3 DNA is TGTGCCAGCAGCTGGGACAGGGGGATTGGAAACACCATATATTTT. Translating it yields CASSWDRGIGNTIYF.

The chain joins TRBV24-1 to TRBJ2-2; weak D call: TRBD1 (5 bases). Trimming stripped 5 bases from V and 3 bases from J, with 12 bases between. The V gene's germline CDR1 is KGHDR and CDR2 SFDVKD. The CDR3 sequence is 15 residues long. The CDR3 DNA reads TGTGCCACCAGTGGAGGCGACAGACACACCGGGGAGCTGTTTTTT. As protein: CATSGGDRHTGELFF.

This clonotype was seen more than once but under ten times. The chain combines TRBV19 with TRBJ1-4, with D uncertain. CDR1 and CDR2 from the germline V gene are LNHDA and SQIVND (reference sequence). The CDR3 spans 16 residues. Trimming pared 2 bases from V and 4 bases from J, leaving 14 bases between. CDR3 region: CASSIRAGRDNEKLFF. The CDR3 region has the DNA TGTGCCAGTAGTATAAGGGCGGGCAGAGATAATGAAAAACTGTTTTTT. Together with reference TRBV19 and TRBJ1-4, the CDR3 gives the full variable domain: DGGITQSPKYLFRKEGQNVTLSCEQNLNHDAMYWYRQDPGQGLRLIYYSQIVNDFQKGDIAEGYSVSREKKESFPLTVTSAQKNPTAFYLCASSIRAGRDNEKLFFGSGTQLSVL.

The CDR3 DNA reads TGCAGTGCTAGTGACCCTAGCAGGGATAATCAGCCCCAGCATTTT. This sequence encodes CSASDPSRDNQPQHF. V is TRBV20-1 and J is TRBJ1-5; tentative D call: TRBD1 (5 bases). The V and J ends lost 3 bases and 4 bases respectively, with 16 bases between them. Per the germline V gene, CDR1 is DFQATT and CDR2 is SNEGSKA (reference sequence). The CDR3 runs to 15 residues.